The 10 T cell receptor beta chains below were found in one sample sequenced in a study of T cell responses to AZD1222 COVID-19 vaccine. Using immunoSEQ multiplex PCR, the repertoire was profiled, and TCRdb retains in-frame clones only, with some absent. The profile shows 150,000 or so clones, approximately 88% of them singletons. The sequencing here drew on peripheral blood, taken on day 0 of AZD1222 vaccination. These receptors were taken from an adult in good health.

This clone appeared a single time. The rearrangement joins TRBV5-1 to TRBJ1-1, with 9 bases that match TRBD1. The V gene's germline CDR1 is SGHRS and CDR2 YFSETQ. The length of the CDR3 is 17 residues. The junction had 9 bases not matched to a gene; V was cut back by 3 bases and J by 0 bases. CDR3 amino acids: CASSSGGQGFMNTEAFF. The CDR3 DNA sequence: TGCGCCAGCAGCTCAGGGGGACAGGGCTTTATGAACACTGAAGCTTTCTTT.

The rearrangement joins TRBV14 to TRBJ2-1; 8 bases align to TRBD2. The germline gives CDR1 SGHDN, CDR2 FVKESK. Trimming cost V 0 bases and J 1 base; bases outside gene matches: 2. This CDR3 is 16 amino acids long. As DNA, the CDR3 is TGTGCCAGCAGCCAAGAGGGACTAGGGTCCTACAATGAGCAGTTCTTC. Amino acids: CASSQEGLGSYNEQFF.

Notes on this clone: The junction differs from germline at one of its ends, possibly a read error. V usage is TRBV13 and J usage is TRBJ2-1; 10 bases line up with TRBD2. The CDR3 loop spans 18 amino acids. The germline V gene has CDR1 PRHDT and CDR2 FYEKMQ (reference sequence). CDR3 loop: CPRRRGGARTSGSDEQFF. CDR3 coding DNA: TGCCCCCGCCGCCGGGGGGGGGCGAGGACTAGCGGATCAGATGAGCAGTTCTTC.

The rearrangement links TRBV2 to TRBJ1-1; perhaps TRBD1 as D (5 bases). Trimming pared 4 bases from V and 0 bases from J, leaving 15 bases between. Germline V gene sequence: CDR1 SNHLY, CDR2 FYNNEI. The CDR3 spans 16 residues. The CDR3 protein is CASSAGAGRLNTEAFF. The CDR3 DNA reads TGTGCCAGCAGTGCTGGGGCAGGGAGGCTGAACACTGAAGCTTTCTTT.

The chain is built from TRBV24-1 and TRBJ2-5; D is possibly TRBD1 or TRBD2 (5 bases each). Germline V CDR1 and CDR2: KGHDR, SFDVKD. The V end lost 4 bases, the J end lost 5 bases, and 22 bases lay between the germline ends. The CDR3 runs 17 residues. CDR3 residues: CATSEGDPGPHSETQYF. DNA for the CDR3: TGTGCCACCAGTGAGGGGGATCCGGGACCCCACAGCGAGACCCAGTACTTC.

The V gene is TRBV7-2, the J gene TRBJ2-7; weak D call: TRBD2 (6 bases). The CDR3 spans 15 residues. CDR1 is SGHTA, CDR2 FQGNSA, per germline. V lost 4 bases, J lost 3 bases, and 16 bases lay in between. Written as DNA, the CDR3 is TGTGCCAGCAGCTCCCAGGCGGGGTCGGTCTACGAGCAGTACTTC. Its translation: CASSSQAGSVYEQYF. Drawing the rest from reference TRBV7-2 and TRBJ2-7, the complete variable domain is GAGVSQSPSNKVTEKGKDVELRCDPISGHTALYWYRQSLGQGLEFLIYFQGNSAPDKSGLPSDRFSAERTGGSVSTLTIQRTQQEDSAVYLCASSSQAGSVYEQYFGPGTRLTVT.

V gene TRBV10-3 combines with J gene TRBJ2-5; 10 bases fit TRBD1. With 10 bases clipped from V and 5 bases from J, the junction kept 13 bases outside the gene matches. The CDR3 loop spans 15 amino acids. Germline CDR1 reads ENHRY; CDR2 reads SYGVKD. The CDR3 bases are TGTGCCACCAAACCTCCGGACAGGGGGTTGGAGACCCAGTACTTC. As protein: CATKPPDRGLETQYF.

The chain uses TRBV7-3 and TRBJ2-7; 7 nucleotides line up with TRBD1. J lost 3 bases, V lost 7 bases, and 9 bases had no gene match. The CDR3 runs 14 residues. CDR1 and CDR2 (germline): SGHTA, FQGTGA. In DNA, the CDR3 is TGTGCCAGCACTCCCGGGACAGAGGGCTACGAGCAGTACTTC. This encodes CASTPGTEGYEQYF.

V and J are TRBV29-1 and TRBJ2-1; the match to TRBD2 covers 9 bases. After removal of 5 bases from V and 5 bases from J, the junction contained 7 bases not matched to a gene. CDR1 and CDR2 from the germline V gene are SQVTM and ANQGSEA. This CDR3 region has 14 residues. The CDR3 loop is CSVWGLAGNNEQFF. The DNA of the CDR3 is TGCAGCGTTTGGGGCCTAGCGGGGAACAATGAGCAGTTCTTC.

The gene calls are TRBV19 and TRBJ1-1; D perhaps matches TRBD1 (6 bases). This CDR3 contains 14 residues. CDR1 LNHDA and CDR2 SQIVND come from the germline V gene (reference sequence). With 2 bases removed from V and 5 bases from J, the gap between germline ends came to 12 bases. CDR3 sequence (DNA): TGTGCCAGTAGTATACAGGGGCGAGGGACTGAAGCTTTCTTT. It specifies CASSIQGRGTEAFF. The entire variable domain, with the rest obtained from reference TRBV19 and TRBJ1-1, is as follows: DGGITQSPKYLFRKEGQNVTLSCEQNLNHDAMYWYRQDPGQGLRLIYYSQIVNDFQKGDIAEGYSVSREKKESFPLTVTSAQKNPTAFYLCASSIQGRGTEAFFGQGTRLTVV.